This T cell receptor (beta chain) originates from a study of cytomegalovirus exposure and HLA in healthy donors. The CDR3 length is 15 residues. CDR1 and CDR2 (germline): MRHNA, SNTAGT. Germline trimming cut 0 bases from V and 6 bases from J; bases unmatched to any gene: 1. The table came from immunoSEQ multiplex PCR; TCRdb's copy has only in-frame clones and leaves some out. This sample has 150,000 to 200,000 clones, with 70% to 90% found just once. The donors were in the approximately 120-subject validation cohort; that cohort was separate from the roughly 700-subject first cohort. This clone was seen many times.

This chain joins TRBV6-4 and TRBJ2-3; 12 nucleotides align to TRBD1. Source material: PBMCs. The TCR was taken from a woman in her 30s in good health and CMV-seronegative. The CDR3 DNA follows: TGTGCCAGCAGTGACTCCGGGACAGGGGGCGATACGCAGTATTTT. Protein product: CASSDSGTGGDTQYF.